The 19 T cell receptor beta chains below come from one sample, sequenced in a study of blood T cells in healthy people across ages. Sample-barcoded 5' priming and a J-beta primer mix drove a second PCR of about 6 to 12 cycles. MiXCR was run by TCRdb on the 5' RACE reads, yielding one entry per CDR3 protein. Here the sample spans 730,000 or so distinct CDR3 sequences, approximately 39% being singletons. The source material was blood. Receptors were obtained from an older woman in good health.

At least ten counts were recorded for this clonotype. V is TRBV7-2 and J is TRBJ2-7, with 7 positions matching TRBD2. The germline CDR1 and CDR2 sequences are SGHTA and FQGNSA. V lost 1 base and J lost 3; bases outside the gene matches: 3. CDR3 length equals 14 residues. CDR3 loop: CASSLGGSGYEQYF. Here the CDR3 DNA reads TGTGCCAGCAGCTTAGGCGGGAGTGGCTACGAGCAGTACTTC.

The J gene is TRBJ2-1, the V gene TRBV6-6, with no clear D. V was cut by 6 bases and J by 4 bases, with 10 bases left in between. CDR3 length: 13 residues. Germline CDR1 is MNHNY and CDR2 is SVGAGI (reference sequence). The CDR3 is CASSPQEYNEQFF. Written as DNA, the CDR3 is TGTGCCAGCAGCCCCCAGGAGTACAATGAGCAGTTCTTC.

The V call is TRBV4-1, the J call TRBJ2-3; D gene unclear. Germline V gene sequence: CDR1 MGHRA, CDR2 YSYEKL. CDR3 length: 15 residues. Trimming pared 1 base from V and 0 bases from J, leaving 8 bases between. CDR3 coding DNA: TGCGCCAGCAGCCAAGTACAGCCTAGCACAGATACGCAGTATTTT. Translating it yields CASSQVQPSTDTQYF.

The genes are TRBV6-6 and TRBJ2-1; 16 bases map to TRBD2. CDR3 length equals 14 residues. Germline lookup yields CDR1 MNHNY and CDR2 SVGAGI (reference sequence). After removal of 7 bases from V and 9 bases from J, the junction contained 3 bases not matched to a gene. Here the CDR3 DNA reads TGTGCCAGCACAGGGACTAGCGGGGGGGGTGAGCAGTTCTTC. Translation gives CASTGTSGGGEQFF.

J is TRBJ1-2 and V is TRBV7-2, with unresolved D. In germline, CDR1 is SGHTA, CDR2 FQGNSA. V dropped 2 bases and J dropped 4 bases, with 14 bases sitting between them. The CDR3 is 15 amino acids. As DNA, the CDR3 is TGTGCCAGCAGCTTAATGGTCGGTTCGCCCTATGGCTACACCTTC. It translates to CASSLMVGSPYGYTF.

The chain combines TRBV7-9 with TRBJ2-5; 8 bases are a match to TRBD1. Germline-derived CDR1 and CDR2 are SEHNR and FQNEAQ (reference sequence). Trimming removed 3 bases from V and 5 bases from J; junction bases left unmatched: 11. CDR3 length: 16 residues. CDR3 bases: TGTGCCAGCAGCTTCTTGGTCGGACAGGGCGAGGAGACCCAGTACTTC. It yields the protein CASSFLVGQGEETQYF.

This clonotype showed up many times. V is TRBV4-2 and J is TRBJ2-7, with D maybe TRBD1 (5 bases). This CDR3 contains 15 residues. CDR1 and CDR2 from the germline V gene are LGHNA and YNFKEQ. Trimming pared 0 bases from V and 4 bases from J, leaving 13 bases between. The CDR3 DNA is TGTGCCAGCAGCCAAGATCCACAGGAAGGTTACGAGCAGTACTTC. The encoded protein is CASSQDPQEGYEQYF.

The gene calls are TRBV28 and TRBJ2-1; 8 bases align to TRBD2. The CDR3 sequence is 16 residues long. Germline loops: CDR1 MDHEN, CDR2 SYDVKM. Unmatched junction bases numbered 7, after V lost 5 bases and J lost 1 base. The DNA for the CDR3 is TGTGCCAGCAGTCCCCGTAGCGGGGCTTCCTACAATGAGCAGTTCTTC. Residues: CASSPRSGASYNEQFF.

CDR3 DNA sequence: TGTGCCAGCAGTGAGGTACTAGCGGGAGCGAGGGAGCAGTACTTC. Translated, it gives CASSEVLAGAREQYF. The chain uses TRBV25-1 and TRBJ2-7, with TRBD2 matching over 11 bases. Germline CDR1 and CDR2: MGHDK and SYGVNS. The CDR3 is 15 amino acids. Trimming took 3 bases from V and 7 from J; bases not matched to a gene: 8.

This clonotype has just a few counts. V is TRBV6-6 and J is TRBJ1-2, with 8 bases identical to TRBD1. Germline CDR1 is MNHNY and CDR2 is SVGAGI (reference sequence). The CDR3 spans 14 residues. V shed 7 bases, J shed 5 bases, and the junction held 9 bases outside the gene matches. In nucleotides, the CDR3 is TGTGCCAGCACCACCTCAGGGGGCGCTTATGGCTACACCTTC. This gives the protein CASTTSGGAYGYTF.

The chain's CDR3 is CASSQDLRNQPQHF. Written as DNA, the CDR3 is TGTGCCAGCAGCCAAGATCTAAGGAATCAGCCCCAGCATTTT. V and J are TRBV4-2 and TRBJ1-5; D gene ambiguous. The ends were cut back, 0 bases at V and 4 bases at J, with 7 bases in the middle. The CDR3 is 14 amino acids. CDR1 is LGHNA, CDR2 YNFKEQ, per germline.

The CDR3 DNA is TGTGCCAGCACGACCGGGAAACCAGGGGCCCAGTACTTC. Its protein is CASTTGKPGAQYF. The V and J genes are TRBV2 and TRBJ2-5; D may be TRBD1 (6 bases). Germline V lookup: CDR1 SNHLY, CDR2 FYNNEI. There are 13 residues in the CDR3. Trimming left V 7 bases short and J 9 bases short, with 18 bases between.

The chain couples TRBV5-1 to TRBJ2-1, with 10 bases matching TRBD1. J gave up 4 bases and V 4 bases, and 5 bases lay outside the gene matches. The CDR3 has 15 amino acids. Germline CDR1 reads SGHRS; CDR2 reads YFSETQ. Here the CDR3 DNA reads TGCGCCAGCAGCGAGGGACAGGGGTTGTACAATGAGCAGTTCTTC. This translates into CASSEGQGLYNEQFF.

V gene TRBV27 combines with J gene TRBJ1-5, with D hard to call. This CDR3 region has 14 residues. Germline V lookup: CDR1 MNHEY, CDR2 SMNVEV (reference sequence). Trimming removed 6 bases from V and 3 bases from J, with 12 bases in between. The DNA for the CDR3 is TGTGCCAGCAGGACCAGGAACCTCAATCAGCCCCAGCATTTT. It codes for CASRTRNLNQPQHF.

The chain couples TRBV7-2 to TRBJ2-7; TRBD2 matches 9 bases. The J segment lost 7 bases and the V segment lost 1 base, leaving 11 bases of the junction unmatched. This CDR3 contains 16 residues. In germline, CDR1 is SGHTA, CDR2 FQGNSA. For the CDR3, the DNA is TGTGCCAGCAGCTTAGGGTTTGGCGGGAGGGCCGGTGAGCAGTACTTC. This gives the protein CASSLGFGGRAGEQYF.

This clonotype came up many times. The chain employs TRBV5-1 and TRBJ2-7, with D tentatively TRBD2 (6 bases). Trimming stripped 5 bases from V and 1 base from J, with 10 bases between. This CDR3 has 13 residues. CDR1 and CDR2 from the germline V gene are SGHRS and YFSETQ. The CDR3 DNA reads TGCGCCAGCAGAGGGGACTCGTCCTACGAGCAGTACTTC. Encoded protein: CASRGDSSYEQYF. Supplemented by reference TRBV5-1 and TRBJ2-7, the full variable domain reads KAGVTQTPRYLIKTRGQQVTLSCSPISGHRSVSWYQQTPGQGLQFLFEYFSETQRNKGNFPGRFSGRQFSNSRSEMNVSTLELGDSALYLCASRGDSSYEQYFGPGTRLTVT.

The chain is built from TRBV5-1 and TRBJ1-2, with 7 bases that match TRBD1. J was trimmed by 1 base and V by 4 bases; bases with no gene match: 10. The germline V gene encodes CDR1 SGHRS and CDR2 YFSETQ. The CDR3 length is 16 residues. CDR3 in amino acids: CASSSGGTDINYGYTF. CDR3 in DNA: TGCGCCAGCAGCAGCGGCGGGACAGACATTAACTATGGCTACACCTTC.

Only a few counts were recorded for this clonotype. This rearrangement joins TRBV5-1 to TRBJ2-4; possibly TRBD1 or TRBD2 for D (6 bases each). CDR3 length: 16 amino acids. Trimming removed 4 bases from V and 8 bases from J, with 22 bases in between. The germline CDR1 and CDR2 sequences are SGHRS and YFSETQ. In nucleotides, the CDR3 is TGCGCCAGCAGCGGCGGGACCCCCAGGGGAATTGACATTCAGTACTTC. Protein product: CASSGGTPRGIDIQYF.

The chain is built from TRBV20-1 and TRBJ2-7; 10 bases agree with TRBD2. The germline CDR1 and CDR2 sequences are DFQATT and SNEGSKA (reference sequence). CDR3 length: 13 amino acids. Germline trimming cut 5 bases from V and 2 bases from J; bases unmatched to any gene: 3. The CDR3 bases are TGCAGTGCTCTGAGCGGGAGGGCCTACGAGCAGTACTTC. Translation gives CSALSGRAYEQYF.